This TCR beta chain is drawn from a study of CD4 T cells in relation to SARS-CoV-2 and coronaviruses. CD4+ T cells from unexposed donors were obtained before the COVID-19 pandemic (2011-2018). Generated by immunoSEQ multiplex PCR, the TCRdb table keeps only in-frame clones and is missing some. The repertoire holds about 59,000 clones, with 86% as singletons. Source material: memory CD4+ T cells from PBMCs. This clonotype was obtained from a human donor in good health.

CDR3 nucleotides: TGTGCCAGCAGAGACAACAGGGGAGAGACCCAGTACTTC. It codes for CASRDNRGETQYF. The rearrangement links TRBV4-2 to TRBJ2-5; 7 bases match TRBD1. Germline V lookup: CDR1 LGHNA, CDR2 YNFKEQ. V shed 6 bases, J shed 4 bases, and the junction held 5 bases outside the gene matches. This CDR3 is built from 13 residues.